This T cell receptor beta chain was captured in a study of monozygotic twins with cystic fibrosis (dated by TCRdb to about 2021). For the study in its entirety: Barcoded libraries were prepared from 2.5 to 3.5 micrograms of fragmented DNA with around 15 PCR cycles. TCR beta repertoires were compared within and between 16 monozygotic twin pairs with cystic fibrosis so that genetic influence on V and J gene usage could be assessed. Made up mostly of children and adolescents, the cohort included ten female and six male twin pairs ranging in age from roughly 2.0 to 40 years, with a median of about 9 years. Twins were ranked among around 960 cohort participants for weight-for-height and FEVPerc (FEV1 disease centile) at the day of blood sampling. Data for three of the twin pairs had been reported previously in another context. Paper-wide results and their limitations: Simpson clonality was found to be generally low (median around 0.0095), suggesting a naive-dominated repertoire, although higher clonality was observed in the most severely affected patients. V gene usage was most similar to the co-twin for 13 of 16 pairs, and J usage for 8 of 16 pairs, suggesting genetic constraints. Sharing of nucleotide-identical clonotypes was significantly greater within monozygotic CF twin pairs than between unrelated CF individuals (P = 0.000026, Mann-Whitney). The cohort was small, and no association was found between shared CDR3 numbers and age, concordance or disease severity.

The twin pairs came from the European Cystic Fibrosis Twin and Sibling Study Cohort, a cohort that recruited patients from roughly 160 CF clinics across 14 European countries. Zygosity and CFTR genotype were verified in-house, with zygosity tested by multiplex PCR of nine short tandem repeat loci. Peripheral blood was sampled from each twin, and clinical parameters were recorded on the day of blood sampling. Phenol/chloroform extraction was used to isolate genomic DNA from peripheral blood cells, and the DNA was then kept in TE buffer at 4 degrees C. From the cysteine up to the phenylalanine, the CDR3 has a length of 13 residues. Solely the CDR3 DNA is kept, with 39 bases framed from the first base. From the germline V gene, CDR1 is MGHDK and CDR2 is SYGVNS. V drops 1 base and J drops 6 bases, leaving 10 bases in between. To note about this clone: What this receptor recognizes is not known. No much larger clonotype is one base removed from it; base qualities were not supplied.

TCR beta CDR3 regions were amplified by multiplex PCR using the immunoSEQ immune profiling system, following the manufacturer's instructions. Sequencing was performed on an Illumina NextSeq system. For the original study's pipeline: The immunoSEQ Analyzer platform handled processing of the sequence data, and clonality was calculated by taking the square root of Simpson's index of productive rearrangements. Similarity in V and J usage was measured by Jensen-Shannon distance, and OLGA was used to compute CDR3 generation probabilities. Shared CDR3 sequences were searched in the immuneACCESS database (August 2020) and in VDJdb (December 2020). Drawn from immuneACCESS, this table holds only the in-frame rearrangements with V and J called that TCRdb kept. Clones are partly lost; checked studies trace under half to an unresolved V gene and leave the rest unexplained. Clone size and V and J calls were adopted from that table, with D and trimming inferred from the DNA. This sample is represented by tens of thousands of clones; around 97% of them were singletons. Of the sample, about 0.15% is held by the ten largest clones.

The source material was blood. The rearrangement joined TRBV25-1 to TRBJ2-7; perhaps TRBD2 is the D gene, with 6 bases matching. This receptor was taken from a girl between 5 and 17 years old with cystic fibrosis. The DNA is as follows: TGTGCCAGCAGTGAATTTACTAGCTCCGAGCAGTACTTC. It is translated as CASSEFTSSEQYF.